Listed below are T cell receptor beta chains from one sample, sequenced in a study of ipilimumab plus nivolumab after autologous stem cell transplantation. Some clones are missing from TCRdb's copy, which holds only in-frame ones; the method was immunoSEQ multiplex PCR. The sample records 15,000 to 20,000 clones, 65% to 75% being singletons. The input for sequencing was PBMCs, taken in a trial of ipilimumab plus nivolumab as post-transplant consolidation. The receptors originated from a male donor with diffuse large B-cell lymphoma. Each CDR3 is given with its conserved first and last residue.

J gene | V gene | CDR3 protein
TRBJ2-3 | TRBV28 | CASNTNPDTQYF
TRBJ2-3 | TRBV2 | CASGISTDTQYF
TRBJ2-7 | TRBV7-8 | CASSYSGRAYVEQYF
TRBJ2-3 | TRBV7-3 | CASSERSTDTQYF
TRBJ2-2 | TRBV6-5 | CASSSDPGFPGELFF
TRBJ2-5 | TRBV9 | CASSVPGQGAETQYF
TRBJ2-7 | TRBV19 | CASSIVAGVGEQYF
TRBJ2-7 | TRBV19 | CASSKAGGEQYF
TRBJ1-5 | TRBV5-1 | CASSADGRQPQHF
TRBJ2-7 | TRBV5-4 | CASSLDRTKQYF
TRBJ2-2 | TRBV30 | CASPVIGELFF
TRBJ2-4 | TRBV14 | CASSQAQGLAKNIQYF
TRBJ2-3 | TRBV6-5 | CASRPRPHTDTQYF
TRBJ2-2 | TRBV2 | CASRTGLNTGELFF
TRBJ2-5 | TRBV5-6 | CASSFGMRETQYF
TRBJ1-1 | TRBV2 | CASSSLGQGNTEAFF
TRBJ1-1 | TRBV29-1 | CSAETVRDTEAFF
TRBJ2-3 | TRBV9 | CASSRLAGGTDTQYF
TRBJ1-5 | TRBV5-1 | CASSLGDRASNQPQHF
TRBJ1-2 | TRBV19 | CASSIGTSYGYTF
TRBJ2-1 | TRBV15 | CATSRLLAAWGHNEQFF
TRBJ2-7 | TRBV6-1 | CASSPDSEREQYF
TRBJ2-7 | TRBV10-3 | CAIRQGTPYEQYF
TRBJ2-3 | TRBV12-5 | CASGFRLTDTQYF
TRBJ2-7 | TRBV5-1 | CASSLDGRTDEQYF
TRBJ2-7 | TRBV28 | CASRSPGGLWYEQYF
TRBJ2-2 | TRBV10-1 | CASSEGSLLGELFF
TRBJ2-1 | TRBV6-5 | CASTGSHSNEQFF
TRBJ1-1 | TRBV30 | CAWNWDTRDEAFF
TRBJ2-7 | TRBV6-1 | CASTKLQSDEQYF
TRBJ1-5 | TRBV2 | CASSVPDRNQPQHF
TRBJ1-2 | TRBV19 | CASSIDAQDRFGYTF
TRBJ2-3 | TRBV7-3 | CASSSGTVITDTQYF
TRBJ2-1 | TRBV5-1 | CASSSYPGPYNEQFF
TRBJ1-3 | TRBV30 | CAWSKGSGNTIYF
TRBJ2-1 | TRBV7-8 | CASSLGSGGSSYNEQFF
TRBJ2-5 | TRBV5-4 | CASSSSQETQYF
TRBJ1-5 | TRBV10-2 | CANPGPSRGNQPQHF
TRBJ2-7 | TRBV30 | CAWSGGQAYEQYF
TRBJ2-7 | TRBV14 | CASSQDRGSAYEQYF
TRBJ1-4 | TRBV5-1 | CASSPTRGGNEKLFF
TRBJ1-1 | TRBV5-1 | CASSWGLGSAEAFF
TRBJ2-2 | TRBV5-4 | CASSLSGGRTGELFF
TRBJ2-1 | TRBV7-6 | CASSRPGYYNEQFF
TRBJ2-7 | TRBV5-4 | CASSPGLAGVFYEQYF